Presented here are 12 T cell receptor beta chains from one specimen sequenced in a study of cytotoxic CD8 clonotypes in ibrutinib-treated CLL. The table came from immunoSEQ multiplex PCR; TCRdb's copy has only in-frame clones and leaves some out. The sample contains some 70,000 clones, 90% of which appear only once. The sample in question was PBMCs, obtained after 12 months of ibrutinib treatment. The receptor set was obtained from a human donor with chronic lymphocytic leukemia.

The chain joins TRBV11-3 to TRBJ1-1; D uncertain. Trimming removed 2 bases at V and 0 bases at J, with 4 bases between. The CDR3 contains 13 residues. Germline CDR1 reads SGHNT; CDR2 reads YENEEA. The CDR3 loop reads CASSLTVNTEAFF. The CDR3 DNA is TGTGCCAGCAGCTTAACGGTGAACACTGAAGCTTTCTTT.

The chain links TRBV28 to TRBJ2-1; D not resolved. The CDR3 is 16 amino acids. The germline CDR1 and CDR2 sequences are MDHEN and SYDVKM. V was clipped by 6 bases and J by 2 bases, with 17 bases between them. CDR3 DNA sequence: TGTGCCAGCAGCCCCCCCCAGGTCACCACCTACAATGAGCAGTTCTTC. This codes for CASSPPQVTTYNEQFF.

V is TRBV25-1 and J is TRBJ2-6, with D hard to call. This CDR3 is 16 amino acids long. Germline CDR1 is MGHDK and CDR2 is SYGVNS. V dropped 5 bases and J dropped 0 bases, with 11 bases sitting between them. CDR3 in DNA: TGTGCCAGCAGTCCGGCAGCCCGCTCTGGGGCCAACGTCCTGACTTTC. Translating it yields CASSPAARSGANVLTF.

V is TRBV19 and J is TRBJ2-1; 9 bases align to TRBD2. After removal of 2 bases from V and 0 bases from J, the junction contained 2 bases not matched to a gene. The germline gives CDR1 LNHDA, CDR2 SQIVND (reference sequence). The CDR3 is 16 residues long. This CDR3 reads CASSILAGRSYNEQFF. The CDR3 nucleotides read TGTGCCAGTAGTATACTAGCGGGACGCTCCTACAATGAGCAGTTCTTC.

This chain connects TRBV7-2 to TRBJ2-5, with D uncertain. The V end lost 5 bases, the J end lost 10 bases, and 11 bases lay between the germline ends. CDR3 length: 11 residues. CDR1 and CDR2 (germline): SGHTA, FQGNSA. CDR3 residues: CASSVTEHQYF. Here the CDR3 DNA reads TGTGCCAGCAGCGTTACGGAACACCAGTACTTC.

The gene calls are TRBV15 and TRBJ1-3; no definite D call. The ends were cut back, 7 bases at V and 0 bases at J, with 7 bases in the middle. The CDR3 has 13 residues. Germline V gene sequence: CDR1 LNHNV, CDR2 YYDKDF (reference sequence). For the CDR3, the DNA is TGTGCCACCACCACAACCTCTGGAAACACCATATATTTT. Translated: CATTTTSGNTIYF.

The V call is TRBV5-6, the J call TRBJ2-3; 9 bases are a match to TRBD2. The CDR3 contains 17 residues. The germline V gene has CDR1 SGHDT and CDR2 YYEEEE. The junction had 9 bases not matched to a gene; V was cut back by 4 bases and J by 0 bases. The CDR3 region has the DNA TGTGCCAGCAGCATAATACTAGCGGGCCCTAGCACAGATACGCAGTATTTT. This encodes CASSIILAGPSTDTQYF. The variable domain in full, completed from reference TRBV5-6 and TRBJ2-3, reads DAGVTQSPTHLIKTRGQQVTLRCSPKSGHDTVSWYQQALGQGPQFIFQYYEEEERQRGNFPDRFSGHQFPNYSSELNVNALLLGDSALYLCASSIILAGPSTDTQYFGPGTRLTVL.

This chain links TRBV7-8 with TRBJ2-7; no firm D call. The CDR3 runs to 15 residues. Germline CDR1 and CDR2: SGHVS and FQNEAQ. V lost 2 bases, J lost 2 bases, and 13 bases lay in between. The CDR3 coding sequence is TGTGCCAGCAGCTTAAGTCAGGTGCGAGCCTACGAGCAGTACTTC. This sequence encodes CASSLSQVRAYEQYF.

The chain has TRBV30 and TRBJ1-1; D is possibly TRBD1 (5 bases). The V end was cut by 8 bases, the J end by 1 base, with 17 bases between. The CDR3 length is 14 residues. Germline V gene data show CDR1 as GTSNPN and CDR2 as SVGIG (reference sequence). The CDR3 bases are TGTGCCAGTGACAGTCCCCACGGGAACACTGAAGCTTTCTTT. Its protein product is CASDSPHGNTEAFF. Complete variable domain (other parts from reference TRBV30 and TRBJ1-1): SQTIHQWPATLVQPVGSPLSLECTVEGTSNPNLYWYRQAAGRGLQLLFYSVGIGQISSEVPQNLSASRPQDRQFILSSKKLLLSDSGFYLCASDSPHGNTEAFFGQGTRLTVV.

The rearrangement joins TRBV2 to TRBJ1-1; 8 bases are a match to TRBD1. Germline V gene lookup returns CDR1 SNHLY and CDR2 FYNNEI. The V and J ends lost 6 bases and 1 base, in that order; junction bases with no gene match: 10. There are 16 residues in the CDR3. CDR3 in DNA: TGTGCCAGCAGGGTCGGGACAGGCAATAGGAACACTGAAGCTTTCTTT. Protein: CASRVGTGNRNTEAFF.

A single count supports this clone. This chain joins TRBV9 and TRBJ2-5, with D maybe TRBD1 (6 bases). CDR3 length: 15 residues. Germline CDR1 and CDR2: SGDLS and YYNGEE. V shed 0 bases and J shed 5 bases, with 14 bases lying between them. CDR3 region: CASSVGRGQGETQYF. The CDR3 DNA reads TGTGCCAGCAGCGTAGGCCGCGGGCAGGGGGAGACCCAGTACTTC. Using reference TRBV9 and TRBJ2-5 for the parts outside the CDR3, the full variable domain is DSGVTQTPKHLITATGQRVTLRCSPRSGDLSVYWYQQSLDQGLQFLIQYYNGEERAKGNILERFSAQQFPDLHSELNLSSLELGDSALYFCASSVGRGQGETQYFGPGTRLLVL.

The chain employs TRBV11-2 and TRBJ2-1; D may be TRBD2 (6 bases). Trimming shortened V by 6 bases and J by 2 bases, and 14 bases separated the two germline ends. The V gene's germline CDR1 is SGHAT and CDR2 FQNNGV. CDR3 size: 15 residues. The CDR3 is CASREGGTPYNEQFF. DNA for the CDR3: TGTGCCAGCAGGGAGGGTGGGACGCCCTACAATGAGCAGTTCTTC.